These 17 T cell receptor beta chains share one sample of origin, sequenced in a study of spatial heterogeneity in lung cancer. Time point of the sample: sample taken at primary tumor resection. Which antigens these TCRs recognize remains unknown. Study conclusions and caveats: Counts that tracked tumor mutation counts were those of expanded intratumoral alpha and beta TCRs.

TCRdb itself ran the 5' RACE reads through MiXCR, one entry per CDR3 protein. The sample lists around 12,000 distinct CDR3 sequences; 5% to 6.5% were seen once. The sequenced sample was lung tumor tissue, obtained at surgery. The receptors were gathered from a male donor with early-stage non-small cell lung cancer.

This clonotype was seen many times. The chain carries TRBV2 and TRBJ1-5, with a weak D call TRBD1 (5 bases). V was pared by 4 bases and J by 4 bases, with 11 bases between. The V gene's germline CDR1 is SNHLY and CDR2 FYNNEI. There are 14 residues in the CDR3. This CDR3 is CASSARSGNQPQHF. As DNA, the CDR3 is TGTGCCAGCAGTGCGCGGTCAGGGAATCAGCCCCAGCATTTT.

In its sample, this clonotype was seen many times. The J gene is TRBJ2-3, the V gene TRBV28, with TRBD2 matching over 7 bases. V lost 5 bases to trimming and J lost 0 bases; unmatched junction nucleotides: 11. The CDR3 extends over 17 amino acids. The germline CDR1 and CDR2 sequences are MDHEN and SYDVKM. The CDR3, as DNA: TGTGCCAGCAGTCCAAACGGGGCGGGAGTGAGCACAGATACGCAGTATTTT. Residues: CASSPNGAGVSTDTQYF. Drawing the rest from reference TRBV28 and TRBJ2-3, the complete variable domain is DVKVTQSSRYLVKRTGEKVFLECVQDMDHENMFWYRQDPGLGLRLIYFSYDVKMKEKGDIPEGYSVSREKKERFSLILESASTNQTSMYLCASSPNGAGVSTDTQYFGPGTRLTVL.

This clonotype was observed many times. This rearrangement joins TRBV9 to TRBJ2-1; D uncertain. Germline values: CDR1 SGDLS, CDR2 YYNGEE. V was pared by 7 bases and J by 4 bases, with 12 bases between. The CDR3 has 13 residues. The DNA of the CDR3 is TGTGCCAGCTCTCAAAACAATTACAATGAGCAGTTCTTC. It translates to CASSQNNYNEQFF.

The chain has TRBV28 and TRBJ2-3; D remains unclear. Trimming shortened V by 5 bases and J by 4 bases, and 4 bases separated the two germline ends. CDR1 is MDHEN and CDR2 is SYDVKM in the germline V gene. The CDR3 spans 11 residues. The CDR3 DNA reads as TGTGCCAGCAGTCCCTCAGATACGCAGTATTTT. Its protein is CASSPSDTQYF.

This clonotype was counted at least ten times. The chain joins TRBV28 to TRBJ1-3; D not certain. V was pared by 3 bases and J by 2 bases, with 14 bases between. The CDR3 runs to 16 residues. Germline values: CDR1 MDHEN, CDR2 SYDVKM. The CDR3 DNA sequence: TGTGCCAGCAGTTTCGCCCATACTAAGGCTGGAAACACCATATATTTT. Residues: CASSFAHTKAGNTIYF.

This clonotype was recorded many times. The rearrangement uses TRBV14 and TRBJ1-6, with a tentative D call TRBD1 (6 bases). V was cut by 2 bases and J by 5 bases, with 7 bases left in between. Germline CDR1 reads SGHDN; CDR2 reads FVKESK. The CDR3 contains 14 residues. The CDR3 DNA follows: TGTGCCAGCAGCCAACACAGGGATAATTCACCCCTCCACTTT. This codes for CASSQHRDNSPLHF. The full variable domain, completed using reference TRBV14 and TRBJ1-6, is EAGVTQFPSHSVIEKGQTVTLRCDPISGHDNLYWYRRVMGKEIKFLLHFVKESKQDESGMPNNRFLAERTGGTYSTLKVQPAELEDSGVYFCASSQHRDNSPLHFGNGTRLTVT.

This clonotype was seen repeatedly, ten times or more. The CDR3 loop is CSVGLAGGSDTQYF. CDR3 sequence (DNA): TGCAGCGTCGGACTAGCGGGGGGGTCTGATACGCAGTATTTT. The chain carries TRBV29-1 and TRBJ2-3, with 15 bases fitting TRBD2. With 6 bases clipped from V and 6 bases from J, the junction kept 4 bases outside the gene matches. This CDR3 is 14 amino acids long. Germline CDR1 and CDR2: SQVTM and ANQGSEA.

This clonotype was picked up many times. The chain carries TRBV7-9 and TRBJ1-5, with a possible D match to TRBD1 (6 bases). Germline values: CDR1 SEHNR, CDR2 FQNEAQ (reference sequence). Trimming pared 1 base from V and 6 bases from J, leaving 10 bases between. The CDR3 is 14 amino acids. CDR3 in amino acids: CASSLEGGSQPQHF. CDR3 in DNA: TGTGCCAGCAGCTTAGAGGGGGGAAGTCAGCCCCAGCATTTT.

This clonotype has a count of ten or more. The chain combines TRBV6-2 or TRBV6-3 with TRBJ2-7; TRBD2 matches at 8 bases. Germline loops: CDR1 MNHEY, CDR2 SVGEGT. The CDR3 length is 15 residues. The V gene end was trimmed by 5 bases and the J gene end by 3 bases; junction bases not matched to a gene: 9. CDR3 in DNA: TGTGCCAGCAGTGGTGGGTCTAGCGGGCTCTACGAGCAGTACGTC. It codes for CASSGGSSGLYEQYV.

This clonotype was recorded at least ten times. The rearrangement links TRBV2 to TRBJ1-2; 9 bases are shared with TRBD1. This CDR3 is built from 14 residues. Trimming removed 5 bases from V and 3 bases from J; junction bases left unmatched: 4. Germline loops: CDR1 SNHLY, CDR2 FYNNEI. The CDR3 DNA reads as TGTGCCAGCAGTACACAGGGGGCGGACTATGGCTACACCTTC. It translates to CASSTQGADYGYTF.

This clonotype was observed at least ten times. The gene calls are TRBV3-2 and TRBJ2-7. TRBV3-2 is reported as a pseudogene. The CDR3 is 16 residues long. The DNA of the CDR3 is TGTGCCAGCAGCCAAGAAAGAAGTGGTTTAGATTCCGAGCAGTACTTC. Protein sequence: CASSQERSGLDSEQYF.

This clonotype was detected many times. The genes are TRBV12-3 or TRBV12-4 and TRBJ1-5; no clear D gene. The V end lost 3 bases, the J end lost 3 bases, and 3 bases lay between the germline ends. The CDR3 runs to 12 residues. CDR3 amino acids: CASSFDNQPQHF. DNA for the CDR3: TGTGCCAGCAGTTTCGACAATCAGCCCCAGCATTTT.

At least ten counts were recorded for this clonotype. V gene TRBV19 combines with J gene TRBJ2-1; 16 bases agree with TRBD2. Germline values: CDR1 LNHDA, CDR2 SQIVND (reference sequence). V lost 5 bases to trimming and J lost 4 bases; unmatched junction nucleotides: 11. This CDR3 is 19 amino acids long. The CDR3 DNA sequence: TGTGCCAGTAGTCCTACCGGGACTAGCGGGAGGGCCTCTTACAATGAGCAGTTCTTC. Its translation is CASSPTGTSGRASYNEQFF.

This clonotype occurred many times. The chain uses TRBV6-2 or TRBV6-3 and TRBJ2-2, with D tentatively TRBD1 (6 bases). CDR1 is MNHEY, CDR2 SVGEGT, per germline. The ends were cut back, 1 base at V and 5 bases at J, with 11 bases in the middle. This CDR3 comprises 15 residues. CDR3 in DNA: TGTGCCAGCAGTTACTGGACAGCCTTAACCGGGGAGCTGTTTTTT. Amino acids: CASSYWTALTGELFF.

This clonotype was recorded many times. The chain joins TRBV12-3 or TRBV12-4 to TRBJ1-1, with D perhaps matching TRBD1 (6 bases). Trimming stripped 6 bases from V and 2 bases from J, with 19 bases between. The CDR3 is 16 amino acids. CDR3 DNA: TGTGCCAGCAGCCCTCCTGGGGGGGGCCCAAACACTGAAGCTTTCTTT. Encoded protein: CASSPPGGGPNTEAFF.

This clonotype was detected many times. The limits of the CDR3 on the DNA are not certain, so only TCRdb's listed CDR3 is given. V is TRBV29-1 and J is TRBJ2-2; the D call TRBD2 from the table was never checked on the DNA. Germline CDR1 SQVTM, CDR2 ANQGSEA. The CDR3 adds up to 14 amino acids, both ends counted. The chain's CDR3 is CSAGTSGPGGSCFF.

This clonotype was counted many times. The chain uses TRBV28 and TRBJ1-2, with TRBD1 matching over 12 bases. The CDR3 spans 15 residues. Germline assignment: CDR1 MDHEN and CDR2 SYDVKM. The V and J ends lost 5 bases and 2 bases, in that order; junction bases with no gene match: 3. CDR3 bases: TGTGCCAGCAGTCCCGGGACAGGGGGCAACTATGGCTACACCTTC. It yields the protein CASSPGTGGNYGYTF.